This record concerns one TCR beta chain sequence. The antigen is not known. Germline and junction disagree at one end, which may indicate a read error. Using a J-beta primer mix together with a sample-barcoded 5' primer, a second PCR was run for roughly 6 to 12 cycles. TCRdb called the 5' RACE reads again in MiXCR, with one record for every CDR3 protein. Here the sample spans around 800,000 distinct CDR3 sequences, around 68% being singletons. This sample is drawn from a study of blood T cells in healthy people across ages. The germline CDR1 and CDR2 sequences are SGHNT and YYREEE (reference sequence). This CDR3 contains 13 residues. Overall study findings and caveats: TCR beta diversity, measured per million T cells, fell in a roughly linear way with age.

This TCR derives from a young man in good health. The chain has TRBV5-4 and TRBJ2-1; D not certain. The sample taken for sequencing was blood. In DNA form, the CDR3 reads TGTGCCGGCAGCAGTGGGTCCTACAATGAGCAGTTCTTC. Protein: CAGSSGSYNEQFF.